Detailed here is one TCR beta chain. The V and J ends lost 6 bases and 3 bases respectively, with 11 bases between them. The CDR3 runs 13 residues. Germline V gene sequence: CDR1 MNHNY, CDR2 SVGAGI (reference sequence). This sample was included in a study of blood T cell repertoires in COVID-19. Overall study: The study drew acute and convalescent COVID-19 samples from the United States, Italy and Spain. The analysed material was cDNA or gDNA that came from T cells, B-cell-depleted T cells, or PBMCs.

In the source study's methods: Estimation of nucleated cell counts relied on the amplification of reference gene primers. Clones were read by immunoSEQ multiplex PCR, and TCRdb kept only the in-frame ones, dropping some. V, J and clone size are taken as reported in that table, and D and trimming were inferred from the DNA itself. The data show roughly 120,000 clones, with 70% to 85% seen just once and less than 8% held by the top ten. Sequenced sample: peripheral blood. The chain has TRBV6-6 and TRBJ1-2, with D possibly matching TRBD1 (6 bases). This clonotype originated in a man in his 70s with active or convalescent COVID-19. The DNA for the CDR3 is TGTGCCAGCAGGAAAGGGGGTGACTATGGCTACACCTTC. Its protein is CASRKGGDYGYTF.